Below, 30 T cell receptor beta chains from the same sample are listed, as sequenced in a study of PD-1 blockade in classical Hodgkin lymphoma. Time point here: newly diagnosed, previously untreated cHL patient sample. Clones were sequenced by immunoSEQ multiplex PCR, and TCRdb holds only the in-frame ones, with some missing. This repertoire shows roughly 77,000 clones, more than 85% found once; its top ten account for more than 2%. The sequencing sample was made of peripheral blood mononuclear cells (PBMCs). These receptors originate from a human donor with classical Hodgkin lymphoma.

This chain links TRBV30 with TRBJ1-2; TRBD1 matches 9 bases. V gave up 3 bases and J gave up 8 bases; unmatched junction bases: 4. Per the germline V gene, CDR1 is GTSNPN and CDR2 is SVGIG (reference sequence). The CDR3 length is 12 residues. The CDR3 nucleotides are TGTGCCTGGAGCATAACAGGGGGCGGCTACACCTTC. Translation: CAWSITGGGYTF.

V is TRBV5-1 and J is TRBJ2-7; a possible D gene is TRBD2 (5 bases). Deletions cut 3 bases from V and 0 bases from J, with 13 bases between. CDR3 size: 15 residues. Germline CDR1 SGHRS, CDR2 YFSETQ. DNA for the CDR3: TGCGCCAGCAGCTCTGGACGGGGATTCTCCTACGAGCAGTACTTC. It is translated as CASSSGRGFSYEQYF.

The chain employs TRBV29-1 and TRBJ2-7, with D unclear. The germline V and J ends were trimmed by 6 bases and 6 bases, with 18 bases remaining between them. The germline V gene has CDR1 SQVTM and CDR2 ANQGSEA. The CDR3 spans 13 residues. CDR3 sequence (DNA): TGCAGCGTAGGAGTAACGGCCCCCTTCGAGCAGTACTTC. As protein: CSVGVTAPFEQYF.

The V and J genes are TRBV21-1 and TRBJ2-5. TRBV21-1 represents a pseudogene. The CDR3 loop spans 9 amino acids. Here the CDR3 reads CASRETQYF. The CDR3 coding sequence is TGTGCCAGCAGAGAGACCCAGTACTTC.

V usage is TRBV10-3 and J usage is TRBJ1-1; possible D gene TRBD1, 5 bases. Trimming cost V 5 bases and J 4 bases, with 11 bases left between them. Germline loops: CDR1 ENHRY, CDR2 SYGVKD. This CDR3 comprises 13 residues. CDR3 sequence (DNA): TGTGCCATCAGTCACGGGGGTATCACTGAAGCTTTCTTT. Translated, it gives CAISHGGITEAFF.

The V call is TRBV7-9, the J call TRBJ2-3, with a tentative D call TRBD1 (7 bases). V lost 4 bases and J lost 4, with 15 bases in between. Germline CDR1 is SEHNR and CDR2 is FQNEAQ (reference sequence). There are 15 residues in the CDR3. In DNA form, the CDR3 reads TGTGCCAGCAGCTATAGACAGGGAGGACCAGATACGCAGTATTTT. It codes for CASSYRQGGPDTQYF.

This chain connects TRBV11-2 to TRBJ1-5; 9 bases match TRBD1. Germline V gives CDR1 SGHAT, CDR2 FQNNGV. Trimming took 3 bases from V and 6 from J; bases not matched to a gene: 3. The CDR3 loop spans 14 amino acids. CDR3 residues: CASSLGQGGQPQHF. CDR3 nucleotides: TGTGCCAGCAGCTTGGGACAGGGCGGTCAGCCCCAGCATTTT.

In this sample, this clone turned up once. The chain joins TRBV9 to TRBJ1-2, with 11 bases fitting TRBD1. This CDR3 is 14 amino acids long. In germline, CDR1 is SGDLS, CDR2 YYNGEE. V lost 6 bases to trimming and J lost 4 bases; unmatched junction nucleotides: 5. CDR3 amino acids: CASNRGQGAYGYTF. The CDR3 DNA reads TGTGCCAGCAATCGAGGACAGGGGGCCTATGGCTACACCTTC.

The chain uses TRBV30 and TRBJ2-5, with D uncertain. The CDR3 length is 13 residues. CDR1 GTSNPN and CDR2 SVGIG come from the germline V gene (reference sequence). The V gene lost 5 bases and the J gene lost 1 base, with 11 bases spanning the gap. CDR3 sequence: CAWGPRPQETQYF. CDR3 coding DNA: TGTGCCTGGGGGCCTAGACCCCAAGAGACCCAGTACTTC.

This CDR3 reads CASSEPFLTDTQYF. CDR3 sequence (DNA): TGTGCCAGCAGTGAACCCTTTCTCACAGATACGCAGTATTTT. The chain uses TRBV6-1 and TRBJ2-3; D unclear. CDR3 size: 14 residues. Germline-derived CDR1 and CDR2 are MNHNS and SASEGT. The germline V and J ends were trimmed by 2 bases and 2 bases, with 8 bases remaining between them.

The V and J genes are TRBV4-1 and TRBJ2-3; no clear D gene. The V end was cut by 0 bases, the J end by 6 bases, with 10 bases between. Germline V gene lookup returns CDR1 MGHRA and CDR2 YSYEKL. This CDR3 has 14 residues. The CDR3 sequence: CASSQDGTPDTQYF. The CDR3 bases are TGCGCCAGCAGCCAAGATGGAACTCCTGATACGCAGTATTTT.

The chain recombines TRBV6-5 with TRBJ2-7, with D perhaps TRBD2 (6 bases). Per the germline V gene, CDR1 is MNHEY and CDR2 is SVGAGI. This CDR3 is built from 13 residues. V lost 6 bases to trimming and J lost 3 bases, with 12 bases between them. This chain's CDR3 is CASSSMGGYEQYF. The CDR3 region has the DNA TGTGCCAGCAGCAGCATGGGAGGCTACGAGCAGTACTTC.

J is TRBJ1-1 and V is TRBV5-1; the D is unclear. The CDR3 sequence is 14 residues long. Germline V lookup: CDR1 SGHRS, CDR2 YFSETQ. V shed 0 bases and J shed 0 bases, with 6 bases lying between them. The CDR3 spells CASSLEPMNTEAFF. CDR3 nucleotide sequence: TGCGCCAGCAGCTTGGAACCTATGAACACTGAAGCTTTCTTT. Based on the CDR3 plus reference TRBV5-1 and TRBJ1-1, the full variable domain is KAGVTQTPRYLIKTRGQQVTLSCSPISGHRSVSWYQQTPGQGLQFLFEYFSETQRNKGNFPGRFSGRQFSNSRSEMNVSTLELGDSALYLCASSLEPMNTEAFFGQGTRLTVV.

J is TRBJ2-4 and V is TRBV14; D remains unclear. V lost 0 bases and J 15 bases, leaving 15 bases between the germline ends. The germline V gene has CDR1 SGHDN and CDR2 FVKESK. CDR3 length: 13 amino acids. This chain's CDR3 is CASSQDLRVPWYF. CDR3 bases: TGTGCCAGCAGCCAAGATCTTAGAGTGCCATGGTACTTC.

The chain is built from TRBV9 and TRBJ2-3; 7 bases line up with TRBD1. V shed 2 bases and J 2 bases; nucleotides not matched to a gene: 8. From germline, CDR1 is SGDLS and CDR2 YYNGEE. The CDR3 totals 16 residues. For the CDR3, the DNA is TGTGCCAGCAGCGTGGCACCGGGACAGAACACAGATACGCAGTATTTT. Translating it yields CASSVAPGQNTDTQYF.

The CDR3 is CASSLRGQTSGQETQYF. The CDR3 DNA reads as TGCGCCAGCAGCCTCCGGGGTCAAACTAGCGGCCAAGAGACCCAGTACTTC. This rearrangement joins TRBV4-1 to TRBJ2-5; 8 bases fit TRBD2. This CDR3 has 17 amino acids. Germline V gene data show CDR1 as MGHRA and CDR2 as YSYEKL. V trimming: 4 bases; J trimming: 1 base; junction bases outside the gene matches: 11.

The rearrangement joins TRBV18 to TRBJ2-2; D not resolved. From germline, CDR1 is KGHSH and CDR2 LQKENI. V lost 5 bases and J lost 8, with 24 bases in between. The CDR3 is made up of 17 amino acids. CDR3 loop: CASSSFRGADRTGELFF. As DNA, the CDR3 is TGTGCCAGCTCAAGCTTCCGCGGTGCAGACCGTACGGGGGAGCTGTTTTTT.

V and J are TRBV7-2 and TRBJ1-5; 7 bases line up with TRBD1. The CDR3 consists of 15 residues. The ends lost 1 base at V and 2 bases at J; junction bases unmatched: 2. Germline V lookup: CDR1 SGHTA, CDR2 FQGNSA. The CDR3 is CASSLEGTGNQPQHF. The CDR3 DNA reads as TGTGCCAGCAGCTTAGAAGGGACAGGCAATCAGCCCCAGCATTTT.

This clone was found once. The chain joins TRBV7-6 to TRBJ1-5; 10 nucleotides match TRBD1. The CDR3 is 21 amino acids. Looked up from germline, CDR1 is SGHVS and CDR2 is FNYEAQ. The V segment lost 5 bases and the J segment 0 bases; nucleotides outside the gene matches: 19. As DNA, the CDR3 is TGTGCCAGCAGCCCTCAATTACCGGGACAGGGGCCCCCTTATAGCAATCAGCCCCAGCATTTT. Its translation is CASSPQLPGQGPPYSNQPQHF.

The chain's CDR3 is CASSPEWGQNYGYTF. CDR3 nucleotides: TGTGCCAGCAGCCCGGAGTGGGGGCAAAACTATGGCTACACCTTC. The chain carries TRBV5-4 and TRBJ1-2; possibly TRBD1 for D (6 bases). V was shortened by 4 bases and J by 2 bases, with 15 bases between the two germline ends. The CDR3 has 15 amino acids. Germline assignment: CDR1 SGHNT and CDR2 YYREEE (reference sequence).

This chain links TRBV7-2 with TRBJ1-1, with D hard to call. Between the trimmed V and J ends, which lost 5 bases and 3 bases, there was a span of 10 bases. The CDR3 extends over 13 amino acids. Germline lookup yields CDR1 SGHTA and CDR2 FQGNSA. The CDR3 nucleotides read TGTGCCAGCAGCCGTAAGAGGGACACTGAAGCTTTCTTT. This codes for CASSRKRDTEAFF.

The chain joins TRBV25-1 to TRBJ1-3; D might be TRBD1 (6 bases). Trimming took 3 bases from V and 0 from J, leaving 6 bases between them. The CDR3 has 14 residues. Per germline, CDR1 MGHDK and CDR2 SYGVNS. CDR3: CASSETGSGNTIYF. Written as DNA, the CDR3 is TGTGCCAGCAGTGAGACAGGCTCTGGAAACACCATATATTTT.

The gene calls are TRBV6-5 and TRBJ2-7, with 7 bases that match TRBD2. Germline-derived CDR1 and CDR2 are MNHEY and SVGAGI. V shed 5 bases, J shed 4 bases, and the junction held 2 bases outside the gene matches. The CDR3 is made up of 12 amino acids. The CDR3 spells CASSQAGYEQYF. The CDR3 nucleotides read TGTGCCAGCAGTCAAGCGGGGTACGAGCAGTACTTC.

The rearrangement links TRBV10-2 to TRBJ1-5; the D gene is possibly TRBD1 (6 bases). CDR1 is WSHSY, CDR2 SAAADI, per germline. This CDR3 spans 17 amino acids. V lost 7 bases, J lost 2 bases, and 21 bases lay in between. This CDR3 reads CASISRPEGVGNQPQHF. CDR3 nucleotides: TGCGCCAGCATTTCCCGGCCCGAGGGGGTAGGCAATCAGCCCCAGCATTTT.

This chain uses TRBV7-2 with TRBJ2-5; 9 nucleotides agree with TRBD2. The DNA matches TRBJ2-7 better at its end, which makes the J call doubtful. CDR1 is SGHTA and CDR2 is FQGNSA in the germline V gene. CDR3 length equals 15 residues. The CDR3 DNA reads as TGTGCCAGCAGCTTAGTTGGCGGGAGGGCCGACGAGCAGTACTTC. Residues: CASSLVGGRADEQYF.

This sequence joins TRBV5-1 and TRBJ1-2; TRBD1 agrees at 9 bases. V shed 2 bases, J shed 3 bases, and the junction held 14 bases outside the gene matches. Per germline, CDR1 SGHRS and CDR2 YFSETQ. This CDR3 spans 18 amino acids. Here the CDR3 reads CASSFEGQGGRRDYGYTF. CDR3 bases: TGCGCCAGCAGCTTTGAGGGACAGGGTGGCCGGAGGGACTATGGCTACACCTTC. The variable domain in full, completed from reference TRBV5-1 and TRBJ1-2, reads KAGVTQTPRYLIKTRGQQVTLSCSPISGHRSVSWYQQTPGQGLQFLFEYFSETQRNKGNFPGRFSGRQFSNSRSEMNVSTLELGDSALYLCASSFEGQGGRRDYGYTFGSGTRLTVV.

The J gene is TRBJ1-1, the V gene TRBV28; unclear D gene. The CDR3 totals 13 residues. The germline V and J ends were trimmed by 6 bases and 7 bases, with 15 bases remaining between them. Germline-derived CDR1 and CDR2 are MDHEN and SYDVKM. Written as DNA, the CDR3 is TGTGCCAGCAGCCTTACCCGTCGGAGTGAAGCTTTCTTT. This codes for CASSLTRRSEAFF.

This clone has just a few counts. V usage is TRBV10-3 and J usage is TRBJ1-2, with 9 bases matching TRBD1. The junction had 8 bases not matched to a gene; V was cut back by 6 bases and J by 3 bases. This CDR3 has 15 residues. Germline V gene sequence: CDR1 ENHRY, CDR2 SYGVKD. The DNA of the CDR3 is TGTGCCATCAGGGGGCTGGGGACAGGGCACTATGGCTACACCTTC. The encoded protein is CAIRGLGTGHYGYTF.

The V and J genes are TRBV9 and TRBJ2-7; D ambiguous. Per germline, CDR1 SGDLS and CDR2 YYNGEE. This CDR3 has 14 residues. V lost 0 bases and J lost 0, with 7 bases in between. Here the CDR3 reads CASSVGRISYEQYF. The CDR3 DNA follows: TGTGCCAGCAGCGTAGGCAGGATCTCCTACGAGCAGTACTTC.

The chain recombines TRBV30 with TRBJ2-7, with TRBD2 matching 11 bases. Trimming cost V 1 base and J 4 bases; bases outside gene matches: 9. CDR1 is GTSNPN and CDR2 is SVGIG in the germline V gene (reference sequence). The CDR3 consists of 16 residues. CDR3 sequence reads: CAWSGNPTSGAYEQYF. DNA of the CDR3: TGTGCCTGGAGTGGAAACCCGACTAGCGGGGCGTACGAGCAGTACTTC. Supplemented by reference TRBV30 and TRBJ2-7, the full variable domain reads SQTIHQWPATLVQPVGSPLSLECTVEGTSNPNLYWYRQAAGRGLQLLFYSVGIGQISSEVPQNLSASRPQDRQFILSSKKLLLSDSGFYLCAWSGNPTSGAYEQYFGPGTRLTVT.